This TCR beta chain emerged from a study of metastatic and nonmetastatic thyroid tumors. At the level of the study: From malignant and benign thyroid patients, repertoires in blood and in tumor or nodule tissue were compared. Study observations and caveats: TCR beta diversity was reportedly significantly higher in malignant thyroid tumors than benign nodules, in blood and tumor.

No patient had received any treatment before thyroid surgery. As handled by the study authors: Building a distant-metastasis classifier for papillary thyroid cancer drew on CDR3 differences across clinicopathological groups. Through MiXCR, TCRdb re-clonotyped the PCR reads. Clone size and V and J calls follow TCRdb, not the original study. The top ten clones hold 7.6% of a sample with 20,000 or so clones, 11% of them seen once. This CDR3 has 18 residues. V lost 10 bases to trimming and J lost 2 bases, with 27 bases between them. Germline V CDR1 and CDR2: MDHEN, SYDVKM. This clone was seen only a few times. Its antigen remains unknown.

The receptor's source is a female donor with papillary thyroid cancer or a benign thyroid nodule (not recorded which). Some clones in this sample may be carry-over from other donors' samples. The chain carries TRBV28 and TRBJ2-1; D is perhaps TRBD2 (6 bases). Input material: blood. CDR3 region: CATSRDGDQRAPYNEQFF. DNA for the CDR3: TGTGCCACCAGCAGAGATGGGGATCAGCGGGCCCCCTACAATGAGCAGTTCTTC.